This T cell receptor beta chain stems from a study of blood T cell repertoires in COVID-19. Overall study context: Researchers got acute and convalescent COVID-19 samples from the United States, Italy and Spain. PBMCs, B-cell-depleted T cells, or T cells were the source of the cDNA or gDNA that made up the material.

CDR3 length equals 13 residues. From germline, CDR1 is SGHVS and CDR2 FNYEAQ. Between the trimmed V and J ends, which lost 0 bases and 7 bases, there was a span of 7 bases. Original processing methods: Cell counts per sample came from amplifying reference gene primers. The repertoire was sequenced with immunoSEQ multiplex PCR; TCRdb's copy has only in-frame clones and lacks some. V and J calls and clone size are copied from that table; D and trimming were computed from the DNA. Here the sample spans approximately 300,000 clones, around 88% being singletons. Material for sequencing was peripheral blood. The source of this sequence is a woman aged 50 to 60 with acute or convalescent COVID-19. The chain joins TRBV7-6 to TRBJ2-1; weak D call: TRBD2 (5 bases). CDR3 in amino acids: CASSLAPGNEQFF. Here the CDR3 DNA reads TGTGCCAGCAGCTTAGCCCCGGGAAATGAGCAGTTCTTC.